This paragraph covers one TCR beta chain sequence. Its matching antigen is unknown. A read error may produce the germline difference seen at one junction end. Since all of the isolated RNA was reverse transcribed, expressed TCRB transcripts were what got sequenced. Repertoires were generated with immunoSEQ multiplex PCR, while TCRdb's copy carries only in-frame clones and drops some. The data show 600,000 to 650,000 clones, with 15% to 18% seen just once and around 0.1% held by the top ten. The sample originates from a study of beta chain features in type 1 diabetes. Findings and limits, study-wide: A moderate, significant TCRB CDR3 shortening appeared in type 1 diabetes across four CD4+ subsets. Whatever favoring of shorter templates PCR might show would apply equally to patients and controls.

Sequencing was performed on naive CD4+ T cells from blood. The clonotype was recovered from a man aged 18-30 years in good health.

The CDR3 spells CSVEGQPATKSIQYF. The CDR3 DNA reads as TGCAGCGTTGAAGGGCAGCCGGCTACCAAAAGCATTCAGTACTTC. The rearrangement uses TRBV29-1 and TRBJ2-4; D gene ambiguous. From germline, CDR1 is SQVTM and CDR2 ANQGSEA. CDR3 length equals 15 residues.